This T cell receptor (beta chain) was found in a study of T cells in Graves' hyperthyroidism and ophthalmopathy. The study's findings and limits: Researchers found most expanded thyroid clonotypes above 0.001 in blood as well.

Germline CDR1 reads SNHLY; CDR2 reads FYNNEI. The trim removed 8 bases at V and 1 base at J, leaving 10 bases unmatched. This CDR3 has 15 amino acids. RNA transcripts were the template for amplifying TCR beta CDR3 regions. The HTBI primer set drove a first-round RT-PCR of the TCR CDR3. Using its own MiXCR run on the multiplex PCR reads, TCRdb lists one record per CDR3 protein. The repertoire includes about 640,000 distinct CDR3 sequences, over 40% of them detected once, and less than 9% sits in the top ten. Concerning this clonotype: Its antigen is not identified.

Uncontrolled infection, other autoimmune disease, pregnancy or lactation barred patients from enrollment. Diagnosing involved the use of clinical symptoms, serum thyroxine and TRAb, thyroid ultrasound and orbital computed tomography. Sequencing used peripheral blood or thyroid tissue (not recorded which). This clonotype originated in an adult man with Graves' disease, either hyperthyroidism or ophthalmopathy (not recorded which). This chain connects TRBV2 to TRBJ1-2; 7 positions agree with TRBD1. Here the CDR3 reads CASRGGRQGNYGYTF. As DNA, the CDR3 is TGTGCCAGCCGAGGGGGACGACAGGGTAACTATGGCTACACCTTC.